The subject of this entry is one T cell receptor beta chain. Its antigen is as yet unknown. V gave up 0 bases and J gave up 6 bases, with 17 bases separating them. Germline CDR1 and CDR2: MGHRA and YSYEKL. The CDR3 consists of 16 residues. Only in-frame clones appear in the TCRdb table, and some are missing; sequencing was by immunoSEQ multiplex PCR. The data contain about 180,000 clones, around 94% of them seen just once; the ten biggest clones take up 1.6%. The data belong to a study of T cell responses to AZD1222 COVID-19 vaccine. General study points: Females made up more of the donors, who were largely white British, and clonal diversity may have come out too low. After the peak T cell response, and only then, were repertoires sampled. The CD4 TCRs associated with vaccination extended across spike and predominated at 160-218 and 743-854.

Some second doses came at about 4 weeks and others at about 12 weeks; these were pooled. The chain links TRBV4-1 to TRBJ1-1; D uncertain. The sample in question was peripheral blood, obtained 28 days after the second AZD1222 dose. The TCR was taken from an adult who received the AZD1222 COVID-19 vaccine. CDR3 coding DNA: TGCGCCAGCAGCCAAGAGCCAGGCCTGAGTGTCGCTGAAGCTTTCTTT. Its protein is CASSQEPGLSVAEAFF.